This entry describes one TCR beta chain. Its antigen is still unknown. The germline gives CDR1 MNHNS, CDR2 SASEGT. The CDR3 is 15 amino acids. The data derive from a study of monozygotic twins with inflammatory bowel disease. Notes on the study in general: Among patients, repertoires may have gained variability from differing immunosuppressive treatments. Relative to healthy twins, IBD patients had fewer clonotypes in common with others, a gap that was especially apparent with disease activity.

UMIs that had a 6-nucleotide sample barcode were put in using template switching. TCRdb reprocessed the 5' RACE reads, with one entry per CDR3 protein and no DNA. The sample table includes a few hundred thousand distinct CDR3 sequences. Specimen: blood. The receptor comes from a human donor with ulcerative colitis or Crohn's disease, or a healthy co-twin of an affected twin (not recorded which). The V call is TRBV6-1, the J call TRBJ1-1; TCRdb names TRBD1, which stays unverified in the absence of DNA. CDR3: CASSWDRVRGTEAFF.